The source of this T cell receptor beta chain is a study of blood T cell repertoires in COVID-19. There are a few counts of this clone. The CDR3 covers 14 residues. Trimming at V came to 4 bases and at J to 2 bases, leaving 5 bases not matched to a gene. Germline V gives CDR1 GTSNPN, CDR2 SVGIG (reference sequence). Per the authors' pipeline: Reference gene primers were amplified, and this amplification served to estimate nucleated cell counts. Method: immunoSEQ multiplex PCR; TCRdb's copy keeps in-frame clones and lacks some. The V and J calls and clone size were taken over from that table, and D and trimming were inferred from the DNA. The data show 100,000 to 150,000 clones, with 60% to 80% seen just once and around 6.2% held by the top ten.

The J gene is TRBJ2-7, the V gene TRBV30, with 10 bases fitting TRBD2. The TCR was taken from a man older than 75 with COVID-19, enrolled during active disease. The sequenced material came from peripheral blood. This CDR3 reads CAWNKLAGPYEQYF. The CDR3 region has the DNA TGTGCCTGGAACAAACTAGCGGGACCCTACGAGCAGTACTTC.